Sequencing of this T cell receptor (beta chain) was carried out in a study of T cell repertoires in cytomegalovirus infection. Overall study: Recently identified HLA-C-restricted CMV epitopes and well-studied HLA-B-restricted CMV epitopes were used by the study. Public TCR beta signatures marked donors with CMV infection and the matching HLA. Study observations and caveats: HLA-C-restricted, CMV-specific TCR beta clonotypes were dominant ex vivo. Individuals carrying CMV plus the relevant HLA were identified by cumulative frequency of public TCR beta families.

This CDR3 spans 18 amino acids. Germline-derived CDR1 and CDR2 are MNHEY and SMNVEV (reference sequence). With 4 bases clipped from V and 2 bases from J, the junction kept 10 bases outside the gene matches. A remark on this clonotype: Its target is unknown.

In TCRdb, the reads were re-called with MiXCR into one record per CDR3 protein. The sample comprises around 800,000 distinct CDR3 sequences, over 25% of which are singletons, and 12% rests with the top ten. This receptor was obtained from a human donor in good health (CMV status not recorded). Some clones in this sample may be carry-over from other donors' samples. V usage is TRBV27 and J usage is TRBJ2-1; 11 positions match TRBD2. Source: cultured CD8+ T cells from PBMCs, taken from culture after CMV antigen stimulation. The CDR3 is CASSSPGTSGPPYNEQFF. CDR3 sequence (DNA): TGTGCCAGCAGTTCCCCCGGGACTAGCGGTCCCCCCTACAATGAGCAGTTCTTC.